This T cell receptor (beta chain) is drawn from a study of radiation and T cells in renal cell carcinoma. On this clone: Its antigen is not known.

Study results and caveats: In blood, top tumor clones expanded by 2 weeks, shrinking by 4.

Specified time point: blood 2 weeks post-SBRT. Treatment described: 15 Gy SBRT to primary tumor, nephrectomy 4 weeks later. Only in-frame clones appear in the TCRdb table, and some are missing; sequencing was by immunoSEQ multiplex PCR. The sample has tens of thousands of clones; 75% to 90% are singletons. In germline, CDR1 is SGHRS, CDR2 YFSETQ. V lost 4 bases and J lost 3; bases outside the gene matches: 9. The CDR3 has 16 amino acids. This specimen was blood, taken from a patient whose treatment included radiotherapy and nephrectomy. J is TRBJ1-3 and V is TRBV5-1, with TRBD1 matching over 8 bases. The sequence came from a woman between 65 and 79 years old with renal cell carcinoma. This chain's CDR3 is CASSSRTGSDGNTIYF. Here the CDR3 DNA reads TGCGCCAGCAGCAGCCGGACAGGGTCGGATGGAAACACCATATATTTT.